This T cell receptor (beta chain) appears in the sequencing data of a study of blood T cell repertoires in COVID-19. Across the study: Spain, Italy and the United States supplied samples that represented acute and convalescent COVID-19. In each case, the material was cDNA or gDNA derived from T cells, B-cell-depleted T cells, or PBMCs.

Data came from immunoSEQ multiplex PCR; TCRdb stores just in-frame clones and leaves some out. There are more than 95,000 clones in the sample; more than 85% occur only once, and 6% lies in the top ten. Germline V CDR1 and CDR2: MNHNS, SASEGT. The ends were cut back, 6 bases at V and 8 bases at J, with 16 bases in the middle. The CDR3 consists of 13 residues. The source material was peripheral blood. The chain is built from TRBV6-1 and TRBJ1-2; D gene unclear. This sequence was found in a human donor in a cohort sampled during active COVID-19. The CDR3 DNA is TGTGCCAGCAGAGGTTCAGGTTCTCGCGGCTACACCTTC. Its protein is CASRGSGSRGYTF.